Included here is one T cell receptor beta chain sequence, with context. Germline V gene data show CDR1 as MNHEY and CDR2 as SVGAGI. Trimming took 6 bases from V and 8 from J, leaving 16 bases between them. This CDR3 comprises 13 residues. This sample is part of a study of blood T cell repertoires in COVID-19. Study context: T cells, B-cell-depleted T cells, or PBMCs supplied cDNA or gDNA.

How the authors handled the data: By means of reference gene primer amplification, nucleated cell counts were estimated. Clones were sequenced by immunoSEQ multiplex PCR, and TCRdb holds only the in-frame ones, with some missing. The DNA was the basis for D and trimming; V, J and clone size are from that table. The table has roughly 410,000 clones, around 89% seen once. Sequenced material: peripheral blood. The clonotype comes from a woman aged 35 to 49 with COVID-19, enrolled during active disease. The chain employs TRBV6-5 and TRBJ1-2, with D maybe TRBD1 (6 bases). The CDR3 loop is CASRRRTVRGYTF. Here the CDR3 DNA reads TGTGCCAGCAGGAGGCGGACAGTCCGGGGCTACACCTTC.